This passage covers 6 T cell receptor beta chains from one sample sequenced in a study of beta chain features in type 1 diabetes. Expressed TCRB transcripts got sequenced, as all isolated RNA was reverse transcribed. The protocol was immunoSEQ multiplex PCR, while the TCRdb copy is restricted to in-frame clones and leaves out a portion. The sample lists 300,000 to 400,000 clones; approximately 15% were seen once. Study-wide findings and caveats: Among patients with Type 1 diabetes, TCRB CDR3s were moderately but significantly shorter in every one of the four CD4+ subsets.

These TCRs are of unknown antigen specificity. Sequencing used naive CD4+ T cells from blood. The origin of the receptors is a woman aged 18-29 years with type 1 diabetes.

This clone was seen a few times. The chain uses TRBV18 and TRBJ2-1, with a possible D match to TRBD2 (6 bases). Germline V gene data show CDR1 as KGHSH and CDR2 as LQKENI. Trimming shortened V by 4 bases and J by 9 bases, and 16 bases separated the two germline ends. The CDR3 sequence is 14 residues long. The CDR3 protein is CASSLGTGASEQFF. In DNA, the CDR3 is TGTGCCAGCTCACTGGGGACGGGAGCGAGTGAGCAGTTCTTC.

The chain links TRBV19 to TRBJ2-5, with 10 bases fitting TRBD1. The CDR3 loop spans 14 amino acids. Germline V gene sequence: CDR1 LNHDA, CDR2 SQIVND (reference sequence). The ends lost 5 bases at V and 2 bases at J; junction bases unmatched: 2. As DNA, the CDR3 is TGTGCCAGTAGTTCGGACAGGGGGCAAGAGACCCAGTACTTC. It codes for CASSSDRGQETQYF.

The rearrangement links TRBV6-1 to TRBJ2-1; 7 bases map to TRBD1. This CDR3 has 11 residues. Trimming took 7 bases from V and 12 from J; bases not matched to a gene: 6. Germline values: CDR1 MNHNS, CDR2 SASEGT. The CDR3 reads CASNDRARQFF. CDR3 coding DNA: TGTGCCAGCAACGACAGGGCCAGGCAGTTCTTC.

The V call is TRBV4-1, the J call TRBJ1-4; tentatively, D is TRBD1 (5 bases). The germline gives CDR1 MGHRA, CDR2 YSYEKL. Trimming removed 0 bases at V and 4 bases at J, with 6 bases between. The CDR3 totals 14 residues. CDR3 protein: CASSQDGGNEKLFF. The CDR3 bases are TGCGCCAGCAGCCAAGACGGGGGTAATGAAAAACTGTTTTTT.

The genes are TRBV18 and TRBJ1-5; TRBD1 agrees at 10 bases. The CDR3 runs 14 residues. Germline CDR1 KGHSH, CDR2 LQKENI. V lost 8 bases to trimming and J lost 4 bases; unmatched junction nucleotides: 5. The DNA of the CDR3 is TGTGCCAGCATGGGACAGGGGTCTAATCAGCCCCAGCATTTT. This encodes CASMGQGSNQPQHF.

V is TRBV30 and J is TRBJ2-3, with 8 bases identical to TRBD2. The CDR3 runs to 15 residues. Germline values: CDR1 GTSNPN, CDR2 SVGIG (reference sequence). The ends lost 4 bases at V and 3 bases at J; junction bases unmatched: 9. The CDR3 DNA reads TGTGCCTGGACGGGGGGGCTGGGGGTTACAGATACGCAGTATTTT. Translation gives CAWTGGLGVTDTQYF. Together with reference TRBV30 and TRBJ2-3, the CDR3 gives the full variable domain: SQTIHQWPATLVQPVGSPLSLECTVEGTSNPNLYWYRQAAGRGLQLLFYSVGIGQISSEVPQNLSASRPQDRQFILSSKKLLLSDSGFYLCAWTGGLGVTDTQYFGPGTRLTVL.